Listed below are T cell receptor beta chains from one sample, sequenced in a study of blood T cells in healthy people across ages. TCRdb itself ran the 5' RACE reads through MiXCR, one entry per CDR3 protein. The sample holds roughly 1.5 million distinct CDR3 sequences, 42% seen once. The sample was blood. These receptors were obtained from a woman younger than 35 in good health. Each CDR3 is given with its conserved first and last residue. D genes are given only for firm matches. Clone size, where shown, is once, few, many, or a class for clones that have expanded.

size	V	D	J	length	DNA	CDR3
.	TRBV6-1	.	TRBJ1-5	15	TGTGCCAGCAGTGACTTCCCCAGCTCGCCATTGCCCCAGCATTTT	CASSDFPSSPLPQHF
.	TRBV7-2	TRBD2	TRBJ2-3	16	TGTGCCAGCAGCCCCGGGTTAGCGGGGGCCCTTCGTACGCAGTATTTT	CASSPGLAGALRTQYF
few	TRBV11-2	.	TRBJ1-1	13	TGTGCCAGCAGCTTAGATCGAGGGCACGAAGCTTTCTTT	CASSLDRGHEAFF
.	TRBV13	.	TRBJ2-1	14	TGTGCCAGCAGCTTAACGGACAGACGGTACGAGCAGTTCTTC	CASSLTDRRYEQFF
.	TRBV5-1	.	TRBJ1-1	14	TGCGCCAGCAGCTTTCTCCAGGTAGGGACTGAAGCTTTCTTT	CASSFLQVGTEAFF
.	TRBV12-3/TRBV12-4	TRBD1	TRBJ1-6	15	TGTGCCAGCAGTTTACGACAGGGGGGTAAGTCACCCCTCCACTTT	CASSLRQGGKSPLHF
.	TRBV29-1	.	TRBJ1-1	14	TGCAGCGCCGGCGGCCGGGGACCGAACACTGAAGCTTTCTTT	CSAGGRGPNTEAFF
few	TRBV24-1	.	TRBJ2-7	11	TGTGCCACCATGAATAACGCCGAGCAGTACTTC	CATMNNAEQYF
.	TRBV7-9	.	TRBJ2-7	13	TGTGCCAGCAGCTTTGAGACTTGGGCTCGACAGTACTTC	CASSFETWARQYF
few	TRBV7-2	TRBD1	TRBJ1-2	13	TGTGCCAGCAGTTTACAGGGGGCGGATGGCTACACCTTC	CASSLQGADGYTF
.	TRBV15	.	TRBJ2-5	16	TGTGCCACCAGCAGAACGGGACGAGCGCCCAACAATGAGCAGTACTTC	CATSRTGRAPNNEQYF
.	TRBV7-9	.	TRBJ2-7	13	TGTGCCAGCCGGGTCTCCAGCTCCTACGAGCAGTACTTC	CASRVSSSYEQYF
many	TRBV3-1	.	TRBJ2-5	17	TGTGCCAGCAGCCGATTGACTTTCACTAGCCTGTCGGAGACCCAGTACTTC	CASSRLTFTSLSETQYF
.	TRBV2	TRBD2	TRBJ2-5	13	TGTGCCAGCAGTGAATCGGGGGAGGGGACCCAGTACTTC	CASSESGEGTQYF
.	TRBV30	.	TRBJ2-1	11	TGTGCCGGGAGTGCGATAAATGAGCAGTTCTTC	CAGSAINEQFF
.	TRBV12-3/TRBV12-4	TRBD2	TRBJ2-1	15	TGTGCCAGCAACTATGGACTAGCGGGAGTTGGTGAGCAGTTCTTC	CASNYGLAGVGEQFF
.	TRBV5-1	.	TRBJ2-3	16	TGCGCCAGCAGCTTGGAGGGGACGGGGAGCACAGATACGCAGTATTTT	CASSLEGTGSTDTQYF
few	TRBV4-3	.	TRBJ2-1	13	TGCGCCAGCAGCCCATGGAAGGCAGGAGAGCAGTTCTTC	CASSPWKAGEQFF
few	TRBV3-1	TRBD2	TRBJ2-1	16	TGTGCCAGCAGCCAATCACGACTAGCGGGGAACAATGAGCAGTTCTTC	CASSQSRLAGNNEQFF
.	TRBV12-3/TRBV12-4	.	TRBJ2-1	14	TGTGCCAGCAGGGGACGGTGGGGTCACAATGAGCAGTTCTTC	CASRGRWGHNEQFF
.	TRBV4-1	TRBD1	TRBJ2-7	15	TGCGCCAGCAGCGAGGGACAGGCCTTGGGGAATGAGCAGTACTTC	CASSEGQALGNEQYF
few	TRBV12-3/TRBV12-4	TRBD2	TRBJ2-5	16	TGTGCCAGCAGAGACCGACTAGCGGGAGTGGTGGAGACCCAGTACTTC	CASRDRLAGVVETQYF
.	TRBV12-3/TRBV12-4	TRBD2	TRBJ2-2	16	TGTGCCAGCAGTTTGAAACGGGGGGGCAACACCGGGGAGCTGTTTTTT	CASSLKRGGNTGELFF
.	TRBV11-2	.	TRBJ2-5	13	TGTGCCAGCAGCCCGTACAGTCAAGAGGCCCAGTACTTC	CASSPYSQEAQYF
.	TRBV12-3/TRBV12-4	.	TRBJ1-3	15	TGTGCCAGCAGTCACGACAGAAGCTCTGGAAACACCATATATTTT	CASSHDRSSGNTIYF
.	TRBV23-1	.	TRBJ2-5	23	TGCGCCAGCAGTCACGTGACAGGGGGCGGAACTAGCGGGAGAGGAAACCTGGAAGAGACCCAGTACTTC	CASSHVTGGGTSGRGNLEETQYF
.	TRBV6-6	TRBD1	TRBJ1-1	15	TGTGCCAGCATTTCGCTCACAGGGGCGAACACTGAAGCTTTCTTT	CASISLTGANTEAFF
.	TRBV7-9	TRBD2	TRBJ2-5	17	TGTGCCAGCAGCTTGGAAAAGACTAGCGGGGGGCAAGAGACCCAGTACTTC	CASSLEKTSGGQETQYF
.	TRBV12-3/TRBV12-4	.	TRBJ2-1	16	TGTGCCAGCAGTCCCTCGGCAGGGGTAACCTACAATGAGCAGTTCTTC	CASSPSAGVTYNEQFF
.	TRBV20-1	.	TRBJ2-7	13	TGCAGTGCTACGCACGGAAGCTCCTACGAGCAGTACTTC	CSATHGSSYEQYF
.	TRBV20-1	TRBD1	TRBJ2-3	14	TGCAGTGCACCCGACAGGGGAGGCACAGATACGCAGTATTTT	CSAPDRGGTDTQYF
.	TRBV7-6	.	TRBJ2-7	12	TGTGCCAGCAGCATCGGTCCATACGAGCAGTACTTC	CASSIGPYEQYF
once	TRBV10-1	TRBD1	TRBJ2-3	16	TGCGCCAGCAGTGAGACAAGAGGACAGGGGCCAGATACGCAGTATTTT	CASSETRGQGPDTQYF
.	TRBV4-3	TRBD1	TRBJ1-2	16	TGCGCCAGCAGCCAAGACCGGGACAGCCAGGTCTATGGCTACACCTTC	CASSQDRDSQVYGYTF
.	TRBV11-1	.	TRBJ2-3	14	TGTGCCAGCAGCTTAGAACTAGAGACAGATACGCAGTATTTT	CASSLELETDTQYF
many	TRBV29-1	TRBD1	TRBJ2-7	13	TGCAGCGTCACCCGGACAGGGACCTACGAGCAGTACTTC	CSVTRTGTYEQYF
few	TRBV2	TRBD1	TRBJ2-7	14	TGTGCCATGCCAGGGACAGGGTTATCGAACGAGCAGTACTTC	CAMPGTGLSNEQYF
.	TRBV4-1	.	TRBJ2-3	15	TGCGCCAGCAGCCAAGGCAAAATAGCGGCAGATACGCAGTATTTT	CASSQGKIAADTQYF
.	TRBV7-8	.	TRBJ1-1	12	TGTGCCAGCAGCTTATACAGTACGAAGGCTTTCTTT	CASSLYSTKAFF
.	TRBV2	.	TRBJ2-5	14	TGTGCCAGCAGTGTACTTCGGGAAGGAGAGACCCAGTACTTC	CASSVLREGETQYF
few	TRBV25-1	.	TRBJ1-4	15	TGTGCCAGCAGTGTACAGATTTCCCCTAATGAAAAACTGTTTTTT	CASSVQISPNEKLFF
.	TRBV4-2	TRBD1	TRBJ1-2	14	TGTGCCAGCAGCGATTGGGACAGGGACTATGGCTACACCTTC	CASSDWDRDYGYTF
many	TRBV7-3	.	TRBJ2-4	13	TGTGCCAGCAGCTTAATCCCTAGCGACATTCAGTACTTC	CASSLIPSDIQYF
.	TRBV12-3/TRBV12-4	.	TRBJ1-6	15	TGTGCCAGTTCCAAGACGACAGGATCAAATTCACCCCTCCACTTT	CASSKTTGSNSPLHF
few	TRBV20-1	.	TRBJ1-2	15	TGCAGTGCTAGAGATAGGCCCGCAGCTAACTATGGCTACACCTTC	CSARDRPAANYGYTF
.	TRBV29-1	TRBD2	TRBJ2-4	14	TGCAGCGTGAGCGGGGTAGCCGCCAAAAACATTCAGTACTTC	CSVSGVAAKNIQYF
few	TRBV4-3	.	TRBJ2-7	20	TGCGCCAGCAGCCAAGAATGGGGGCCCTCCGAGCAATTTAGGCGCTACGAGCAGTACTTC	CASSQEWGPSEQFRRYEQYF
.	TRBV9	.	TRBJ2-3	14	TGTGCCAGCAGCGTAATGAGCCAGACAGAGACGCAGTATTTT	CASSVMSQTETQYF
.	TRBV18	.	TRBJ2-7	15	TGTGCCAGCTCACCAACCAAGGCCCTTACCTACGAGCAGTACTTC	CASSPTKALTYEQYF
few	TRBV9	.	TRBJ2-7	15	TGTGCCAGCAGCGTAGGAGGGGACTCCTACAATGAGCAGTACTTC	CASSVGGDSYNEQYF
few	TRBV6-5	.	TRBJ1-2	13	TGTGCCAGCAGTACTGGACGGATCTATGGCTACACCTTC	CASSTGRIYGYTF
.	TRBV3-1	.	TRBJ1-2	15	TGTGCCAGCAGCCAAGAGACAGAAACTAACTATGGCTACACCTTC	CASSQETETNYGYTF
few	TRBV10-3	TRBD1	TRBJ2-7	13	TGTGCCATCAGTGAGGACAGGGGCTACGAGCAGTACTTC	CAISEDRGYEQYF
.	TRBV27	TRBD2	TRBJ2-1	13	TGTGCCAGCTTGGGAGGGAGCTACAATGAGCAGATCTTC	CASLGGSYNEQIF
few	TRBV20-1	.	TRBJ2-6	14	TGCAGTGCTATGGTGCGCTCTGGGGCCAACGTCCTGACTTTC	CSAMVRSGANVLTF
.	TRBV20-1	.	TRBJ2-5	14	TGCAGTGCTACCCCTGGGGGACAATACAATGAGCAGTACTTC	CSATPGGQYNEQYF
.	TRBV7-2	TRBD2	TRBJ2-3	17	TGTGCCAGCAGCCGTTTAAGTGGGGCTAGCGGGGTAGATACGCAGTATTTT	CASSRLSGASGVDTQYF
.	TRBV6-5	.	TRBJ1-6	14	TGTGCCAGCAGTTACCGTTTCGGAAATTCACCCCTCCACTTT	CASSYRFGNSPLHF
.	TRBV5-1	.	TRBJ2-5	14	TGCGCCAGCAGCTTCTCACTAGTTGAGGAGACCCAGTACTTC	CASSFSLVEETQYF
.	TRBV28	TRBD2	TRBJ2-5	14	TGTGCCAGCAGTTTAATAGCGGGAGCACAAGAGCAGTACTTC	CASSLIAGAQEQYF